One sample yielded the 14 T cell receptor beta chains listed below, sequenced in a study of human T cells and chemical hapten exposure. TCRdb re-derived calls from the RACE reads in MiXCR, one entry per CDR3 protein. The profile covers roughly 250,000 distinct CDR3 sequences, with approximately 8.6% appearing a single time and roughly 2.5% taken by the ten largest. As to time point: pre-sensitization, week 0. The treatment denotes: therapeutic diphenylcyclopropenone sensitization with weekly scalp DPC. The sample in question was whole blood, obtained in connection with sensitization to the hapten diphenylcyclopropenone (DPC). The receptors here all came from a woman between 40 and 50 years old with alopecia areata. Some clones in this sample may be carry-over from other donors' samples.

CDR3 nucleotides: TGTGCCAGCAGTTACGCTTCGGGACAGTTGAACACTGAAGCTTTCTTT. Protein product: CASSYASGQLNTEAFF. The chain has TRBV6-2 or TRBV6-3 and TRBJ1-1, with 7 positions matching TRBD1. Trimming removed 2 bases from V and 0 bases from J; junction bases left unmatched: 6. The CDR3 is made up of 16 amino acids. Germline CDR1 is MNHEY and CDR2 is SVGEGT.

Note on this clonotype: One end of the junction does not line up with germline, which may come from a read error. The rearrangement links TRBV7-3 to TRBJ1-1; no reliable D call. This CDR3 comprises 14 residues. Germline lookup yields CDR1 SGHTA and CDR2 FQGTGA. The CDR3 DNA sequence: TGTGCCAGCAGGTTGCAGACTACGAACACTGGAGCTTTCTTT. As protein: CASRLQTTNTGAFF.

The genes are TRBV3-1 and TRBJ2-7; no clear D gene. V was shortened by 4 bases and J by 0 bases, with 10 bases between the two germline ends. The CDR3 is 14 amino acids. From germline, CDR1 is LGHDT and CDR2 YNNKEL (reference sequence). The CDR3 nucleotides read TGTGCCAGCAGCCGCGGCCAGATCTCCTACGAGCAGTACTTC. It specifies CASSRGQISYEQYF.

Of note for this clonotype: A much larger clone lies one base from this, so it may be a read error. The CDR3 end shows no conserved phenylalanine or tryptophan, and so a read error is likely. The chain carries TRBV29-1 and TRBJ2-1; TRBD2 aligns across 11 bases. Unmatched junction bases numbered 9, after V lost 7 bases and J lost 4 bases. The CDR3 runs to 15 residues. Looked up from germline, CDR1 is SQVTM and CDR2 is ANQGSEA. Written as DNA, the CDR3 is TGCAGCGCCCGAATAGCGGGAGGGCCGTACAATGAGCAGTTCCTC. It specifies CSARIAGGPYNEQFL.

The CDR3 protein is CASSLTEYGYTF. The DNA for the CDR3 is TGTGCCAGCAGTTTAACGGAGTATGGCTACACCTTC. This sequence joins TRBV28 and TRBJ1-2; D is uncertain. Germline CDR1 MDHEN, CDR2 SYDVKM. This CDR3 has 12 residues. Trimming cost V 2 bases and J 5 bases, with 6 bases left between them.

The rearrangement joins TRBV5-1 to TRBJ2-5; weak D call: TRBD1 (7 bases). In germline, CDR1 is SGHRS, CDR2 YFSETQ. The length of the CDR3 is 14 residues. Trimming shortened V by 4 bases and J by 3 bases, and 13 bases separated the two germline ends. CDR3 bases: TGCGCCAGCAGCCGAGGCGGGACAGAAGAGACCCAGTACTTC. This gives the protein CASSRGGTEETQYF.

The chain couples TRBV29-1 to TRBJ1-2; tentative D call: TRBD1 (6 bases). Germline V CDR1 and CDR2: SQVTM, ANQGSEA. The CDR3 runs to 13 residues. Trimming left V 6 bases short and J 4 bases short, with 15 bases between. CDR3 DNA: TGCAGCGTCGAACCGGGACATACCTATGGCTACACCTTC. It encodes CSVEPGHTYGYTF.

CDR3 bases: TGTGCCACCAGCACCAAGGCCAGCAATGAGCAGTTCTTC. Translation: CATSTKASNEQFF. J is TRBJ2-1 and V is TRBV15; no clear D. Germline CDR1 LNHNV, CDR2 YYDKDF (reference sequence). With 4 bases removed from V and 6 bases from J, the gap between germline ends came to 10 bases. The CDR3 is 13 residues long. The whole variable domain, filled in from reference TRBV15 and TRBJ2-1, reads DAMVIQNPRYQVTQFGKPVTLSCSQTLNHNVMYWYQQKSSQAPKLLFHYYDKDFNNEADTPDNFQSRRPNTSFCFLDIRSPGLGDTAMYLCATSTKASNEQFFGPGTRLTVL.

The chain employs TRBV19 and TRBJ2-2; D remains unclear. This CDR3 is 15 amino acids long. V lost 1 base, J lost 4 bases, and 10 bases lay in between. Germline assignment: CDR1 LNHDA and CDR2 SQIVND (reference sequence). Here the CDR3 reads CASSIGRRSTGELFF. DNA of the CDR3: TGTGCCAGTAGTATAGGCAGGCGGAGCACCGGGGAGCTGTTTTTT.

V is TRBV7-9 and J is TRBJ1-1; D is ambiguous. The CDR3 is made up of 11 amino acids. V was trimmed by 3 bases and J by 7 bases, leaving 6 bases between them. Germline assignment: CDR1 SEHNR and CDR2 FQNEAQ (reference sequence). The CDR3 is CASSFGDEAFF. The CDR3, as DNA: TGTGCCAGCAGCTTTGGGGATGAAGCTTTCTTT.

There are many counts of this clonotype. The V and J genes are TRBV12-3 or TRBV12-4 and TRBJ2-5, with D perhaps TRBD1 (6 bases). The CDR3 has 13 amino acids. The V gene lost 5 bases and the J gene lost 2 bases, with 9 bases spanning the gap. CDR3 residues: CASSIQGQETQYF. In DNA form, the CDR3 reads TGTGCCAGCAGTATACAGGGACAAGAGACCCAGTACTTC.

The chain links TRBV20-1 to TRBJ1-1; TRBD1 agrees at 8 bases. Germline values: CDR1 DFQATT, CDR2 SNEGSKA (reference sequence). The CDR3 is 15 residues long. V shed 3 bases, J shed 1 base, and the junction held 7 bases outside the gene matches. For the CDR3, the DNA is TGCAGTGCTAGGACCGTAGGACAGGGGAACACTGAAGCTTTCTTT. The encoded protein is CSARTVGQGNTEAFF.

This chain links TRBV7-2 with TRBJ2-3; D not certain. Germline values: CDR1 SGHTA, CDR2 FQGNSA. V dropped 5 bases and J dropped 0 bases, with 12 bases sitting between them. The CDR3 length is 15 residues. CDR3 protein: CASSLVLFSTDTQYF. DNA of the CDR3: TGTGCCAGCAGCCTAGTCCTTTTTAGCACAGATACGCAGTATTTT.

There are a few counts of this clonotype. This sequence joins TRBV7-9 and TRBJ1-5; possible D gene TRBD1, 5 bases. Deletions cut 1 base from V and 4 bases from J, with 8 bases between. This CDR3 has 14 amino acids. The germline CDR1 and CDR2 sequences are SEHNR and FQNEAQ (reference sequence). This CDR3 is CASSLVGENQPQHF. The CDR3 nucleotides read TGTGCCAGCAGCTTAGTGGGGGAAAATCAGCCCCAGCATTTT.